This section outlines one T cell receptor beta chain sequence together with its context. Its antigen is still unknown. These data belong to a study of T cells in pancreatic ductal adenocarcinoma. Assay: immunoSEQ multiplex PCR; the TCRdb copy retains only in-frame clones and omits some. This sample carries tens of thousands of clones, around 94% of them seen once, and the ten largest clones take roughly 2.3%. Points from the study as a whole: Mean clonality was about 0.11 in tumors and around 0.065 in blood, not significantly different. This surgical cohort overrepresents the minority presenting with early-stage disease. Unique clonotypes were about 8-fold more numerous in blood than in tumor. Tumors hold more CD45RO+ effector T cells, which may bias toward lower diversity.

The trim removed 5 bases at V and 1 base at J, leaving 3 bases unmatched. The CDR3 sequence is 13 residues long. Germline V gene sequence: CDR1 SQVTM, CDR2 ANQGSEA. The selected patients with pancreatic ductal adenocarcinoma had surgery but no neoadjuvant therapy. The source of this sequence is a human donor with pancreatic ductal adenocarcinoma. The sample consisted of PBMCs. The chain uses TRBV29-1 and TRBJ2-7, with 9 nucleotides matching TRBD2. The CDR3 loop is CSVRAGGSYEQYF. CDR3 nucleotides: TGCAGCGTTAGAGCGGGAGGTTCCTACGAGCAGTACTTC.